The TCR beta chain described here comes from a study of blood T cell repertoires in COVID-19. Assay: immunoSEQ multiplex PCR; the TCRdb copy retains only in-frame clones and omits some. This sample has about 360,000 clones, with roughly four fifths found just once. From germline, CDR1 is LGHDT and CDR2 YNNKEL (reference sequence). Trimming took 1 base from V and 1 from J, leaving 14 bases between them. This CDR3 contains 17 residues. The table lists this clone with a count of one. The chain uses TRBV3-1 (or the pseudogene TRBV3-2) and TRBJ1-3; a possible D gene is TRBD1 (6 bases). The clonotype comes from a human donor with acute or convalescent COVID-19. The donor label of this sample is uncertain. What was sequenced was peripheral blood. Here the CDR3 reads CASSQVSTGRSGNTIYF. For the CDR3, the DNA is TGTGCCAGCAGCCAAGTTTCGACAGGAAGATCTGGAAACACCATATATTTT.